These 6 T cell receptor beta chains came from one sample sequenced in a study of a mutant IDH1 vaccine in newly diagnosed glioma (dated by TCRdb to about 2021). According to the study, the label for this sample's time point signals: baseline, week 1 (first vaccination visit). The treatment or condition label, as the study defines it: pre-vaccination baseline after standard-of-care therapy. The library was prepared using the immunoSEQ multiplex PCR assay. What TCRdb holds here is the immuneACCESS table cut down to in-frame rearrangements. Part of the clones is not present; checked against another copy, under half of the missing clones reflect an unresolved V gene, and the others are unexplained. This sample has approximately 92,000 clones in its table, and around 82% of those were observed once. The ten biggest clones cover around 7% of the sample. Specimen: PBMCs, collected from a glioma patient treated with radiotherapy, temozolomide or both. These receptors came from a woman between 45 and 60 years old with glioma.

CDR3 in DNA: TGTGCCTGGAGGGAAACAGGGGGAACTTTCTATGGCTACACCTTC. Amino acids: CAWRETGGTFYGYTF. V and J are TRBV30 and TRBJ1-2; TRBD1 matches 8 bases. The CDR3 is 15 amino acids. The junction had 10 bases not matched to a gene; V was cut back by 3 bases and J by 4 bases. In germline, CDR1 is GTSNPN, CDR2 SVGIG (reference sequence).

The chain is built from TRBV7-2 and TRBJ2-7, with a weak D call TRBD2 (6 bases). Germline V gene lookup returns CDR1 SGHTA and CDR2 FQGNSA. The CDR3 is 13 amino acids. Trimming stripped 1 base from V and 12 bases from J, with 16 bases between. CDR3 amino acids: CASSLGGGGWRYF. Here the CDR3 DNA reads TGTGCCAGCAGCTTAGGGGGTGGAGGGTGGCGGTACTTC.

There are a few counts of this clone. V and J are TRBV6-1 and TRBJ2-6; a weak D match, TRBD1 (5 bases). The length of the CDR3 is 16 residues. The V and J ends lost 1 base and 0 bases respectively, with 7 bases between them. CDR1 MNHNS and CDR2 SASEGT come from the germline V gene. The CDR3 DNA is TGTGCCAGCAGTGAAGGACAGAGCTCTGGGGCCAACGTCCTGACTTTC. Amino acids: CASSEGQSSGANVLTF.

The DNA of the CDR3 is TGTGCCAGCTCACCTGGGGGACCCTATGGCTACACCTTC. It codes for CASSPGGPYGYTF. The V call is TRBV18, the J call TRBJ1-2; D may be TRBD1 (5 bases). The CDR3 loop spans 13 amino acids. V was trimmed by 3 bases and J by 4 bases, leaving 9 bases between them. Germline values: CDR1 KGHSH, CDR2 LQKENI. The whole variable domain, filled in from reference TRBV18 and TRBJ1-2, reads NAGVMQNPRHLVRRRGQEARLRCSPMKGHSHVYWYRQLPEEGLKFMVYLQKENIIDESGMPKERFSAEFPKEGPSILRIQQVVRGDSAAYFCASSPGGPYGYTFGSGTRLTVV.

This chain links TRBV5-6 with TRBJ2-3; 7 nucleotides agree with TRBD2. CDR3 length equals 13 residues. The germline CDR1 and CDR2 sequences are SGHDT and YYEEEE. V was clipped by 4 bases and J by 4 bases; unmatched bases: 3. The CDR3 loop reads CASSVGLSDTQYF. DNA of the CDR3: TGTGCCAGCAGCGTGGGACTATCAGATACGCAGTATTTT.

The CDR3 DNA follows: TGCGCCAGCAGCCAAGTCGGGCGAAATTTCCAAGAGACCCAGTACTTC. Its translation: CASSQVGRNFQETQYF. The chain carries TRBV4-1 and TRBJ2-5, with D uncertain. Germline CDR1 and CDR2: MGHRA and YSYEKL. The length of the CDR3 is 16 residues. V shed 1 base and J shed 1 base, with 13 bases lying between them.